A single T cell receptor beta chain is shown here with its context. Its cognate antigen is unknown. Here immunoSEQ multiplex PCR was the method, and the copy in TCRdb shows in-frame clones only, minus some. Of around 350,000 clones listed, roughly 89% are singletons. The trim removed 6 bases at V and 2 bases at J, leaving 9 bases unmatched. The CDR3 contains 15 residues. The germline V gene encodes CDR1 MDHEN and CDR2 SYDVKM. These data originate in a study of cytomegalovirus exposure and HLA in healthy donors. Study context: The 120 validation repertoires, a later analysis reported, used the same platform as the approximately 670 repertoires from the first cohort. Study conclusions and caveats: Per published reports, the classifier diagnosed cytomegalovirus status with high specificity and sensitivity.

The J gene is TRBJ2-5, the V gene TRBV28, with 7 bases matching TRBD2. Material: PBMCs. This sequence was found in a woman aged 18-35 years in good health and CMV-seronegative. The CDR3 DNA reads as TGTGCCAGCAGGCGATTTGCGGGAGCACAAGAGACCCAGTACTTC. As protein: CASRRFAGAQETQYF.